This T cell receptor beta chain stems from a study of long-term antiretroviral therapy in people with HIV. Details on this clone: Its target is not known.

General study results and limits: Clones that expanded before ART (that is, prior to treatment) dominated the repertoire at all time points. Specimen acquisition occurred between the mid-2000s and the late 2010s, potentially under older ART regimens. In HIV, the repertoires covered a tighter span of CDR3 lengths than in controls.

Germline CDR1 LNHDA, CDR2 SQIVND (reference sequence). The CDR3 contains 10 residues. Trimming stripped 5 bases from V and 9 bases from J, with 7 bases between. Runs used v3.0 of the immunoSEQ assay and were done at survey level. The table came from immunoSEQ multiplex PCR; TCRdb's copy has only in-frame clones and leaves some out. The repertoire consists of roughly 25,000 clones, with around 79% occurring once and the leading ten covering under 7%. The source was unsorted PBMCs, collected 1.1 years before starting antiretroviral therapy. This sequence joins TRBV19 and TRBJ1-1; D might be TRBD1 (5 bases). The receptor was isolated from a woman aged 25-40 years with HIV. The CDR3 region is CASSRGKAFF. The CDR3 bases are TGTGCCAGTAGTCGGGGGAAAGCTTTCTTT.